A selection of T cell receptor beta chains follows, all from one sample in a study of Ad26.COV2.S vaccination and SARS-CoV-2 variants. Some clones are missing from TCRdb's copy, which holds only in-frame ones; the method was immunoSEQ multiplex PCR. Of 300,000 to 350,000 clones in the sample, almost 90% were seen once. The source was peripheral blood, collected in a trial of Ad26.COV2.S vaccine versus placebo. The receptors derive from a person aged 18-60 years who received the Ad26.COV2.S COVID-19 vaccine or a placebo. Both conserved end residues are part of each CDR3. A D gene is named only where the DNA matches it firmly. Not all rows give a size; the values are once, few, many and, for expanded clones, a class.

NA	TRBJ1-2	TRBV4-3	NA	CASSSERGSENTF	TGCGCCAGCAGCTCAGAAAGGGGCAGTGAGAACACCTTC
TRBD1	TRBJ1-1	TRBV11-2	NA	CASSPRTGRGAFF	TGTGCCAGCAGCCCCAGGACAGGGCGGGGAGCTTTCTTT
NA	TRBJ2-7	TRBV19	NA	CASSIGPGSDEQYF	TGTGCCAGTAGTATTGGCCCGGGATCGGATGAGCAGTACTTC
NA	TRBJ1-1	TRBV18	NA	CASSPSGQGFAFF	TGTGCCAGCTCACCTTCGGGGCAGGGCTTCGCTTTCTTT
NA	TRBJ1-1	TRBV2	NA	CASSARGTEAFF	TGTGCCAGCTCTGCCCGGGGCACTGAAGCTTTCTTT
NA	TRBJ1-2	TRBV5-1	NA	CASYEPSGSRHGYTF	TGCGCCAGCTACGAACCCTCAGGGAGCCGCCATGGCTACACCTTC
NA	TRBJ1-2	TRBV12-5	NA	CASGPGQWVWGEEGYTF	TGTGCTAGTGGCCCTGGACAGTGGGTTTGGGGAGAGGAAGGCTACACCTTC
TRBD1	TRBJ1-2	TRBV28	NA	CASREVQGGFRYGYTF	TGTGCCAGCAGGGAAGTTCAAGGGGGCTTTAGGTATGGCTACACCTTC
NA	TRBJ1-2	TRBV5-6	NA	CASSLGTTAVYGYTF	TGTGCCAGCAGCTTGGGCACAACGGCAGTCTATGGCTACACCTTC
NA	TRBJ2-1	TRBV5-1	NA	CASSIAVYNEQFF	TGCGCCAGCAGCATAGCGGTATACAATGAGCAGTTCTTC
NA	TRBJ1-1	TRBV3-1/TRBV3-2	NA	CASSQGSGNTEAFF	TGTGCCAGCAGCCAAGGTTCCGGGAACACTGAAGCTTTCTTT
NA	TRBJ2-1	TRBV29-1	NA	CSVGRGSYNEQFF	TGCAGCGTTGGCAGGGGCTCCTACAATGAGCAGTTCTTC
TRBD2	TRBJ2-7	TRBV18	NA	CASSPPGPSGGKEQYF	TGTGCCAGCTCACCACCCGGTCCTAGCGGAGGAAAAGAGCAGTACTTC
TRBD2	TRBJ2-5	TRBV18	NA	CASSPLGLASGETQYF	TGTGCCAGCTCACCACTGGGACTAGCATCGGGAGAGACCCAGTACTTC
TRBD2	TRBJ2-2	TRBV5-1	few	CASSFLTSGNTGELFF	TGCGCCAGCAGCTTCTTGACTAGCGGGAACACCGGGGAGCTGTTTTTT
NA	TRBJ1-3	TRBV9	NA	CASSVGQGSGNTIYF	TGTGCCAGCAGCGTAGGCCAGGGCTCTGGAAACACCATATATTTT
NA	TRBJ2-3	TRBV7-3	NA	CASAHGDTDTQYF	TGTGCCAGCGCCCATGGGGACACAGATACGCAGTATTTT
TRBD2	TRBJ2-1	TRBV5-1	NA	CASSFYYTSGDLNEQFF	TGCGCCAGCAGCTTTTATTATACTAGCGGGGACCTGAATGAGCAGTTCTTC
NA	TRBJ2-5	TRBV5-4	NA	CASSLFDWGEEREAQYF	TGTGCCAGCAGCCTCTTTGACTGGGGGGAGGAAAGAGAGGCCCAGTACTTC
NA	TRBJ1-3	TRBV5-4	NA	CASSLDLSGNTIYF	TGTGCCAGCAGCTTGGACCTCTCTGGAAACACCATATATTTT
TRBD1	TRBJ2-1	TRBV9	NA	CASSTRTGDEQFF	TGTGCCAGCAGCACAAGGACAGGGGATGAGCAGTTCTTC
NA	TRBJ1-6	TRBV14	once	CASSQDWAGSHNSPLHF	TGTGCCAGCAGCCAAGATTGGGCCGGGTCCCATAATTCACCCCTCCACTTT
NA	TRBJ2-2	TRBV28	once	CASSLRGRNTGELFF	TGTGCCAGCAGTTTACGTGGGAGGAACACCGGGGAGCTGTTTTTT
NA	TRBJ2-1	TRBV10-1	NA	CASGVHSSYNEQFF	TGCGCCAGCGGGGTACACAGCTCCTACAATGAGCAGTTCTTC
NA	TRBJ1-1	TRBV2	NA	CASRPGSYTEAFF	TGTGCCAGCAGGCCTGGGTCGTACACTGAAGCTTTCTTT
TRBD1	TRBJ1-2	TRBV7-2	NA	CASSLGGQGAGNYGYTF	TGTGCCAGCAGCTTAGGGGGACAGGGGGCCGGTAACTATGGCTACACCTTC